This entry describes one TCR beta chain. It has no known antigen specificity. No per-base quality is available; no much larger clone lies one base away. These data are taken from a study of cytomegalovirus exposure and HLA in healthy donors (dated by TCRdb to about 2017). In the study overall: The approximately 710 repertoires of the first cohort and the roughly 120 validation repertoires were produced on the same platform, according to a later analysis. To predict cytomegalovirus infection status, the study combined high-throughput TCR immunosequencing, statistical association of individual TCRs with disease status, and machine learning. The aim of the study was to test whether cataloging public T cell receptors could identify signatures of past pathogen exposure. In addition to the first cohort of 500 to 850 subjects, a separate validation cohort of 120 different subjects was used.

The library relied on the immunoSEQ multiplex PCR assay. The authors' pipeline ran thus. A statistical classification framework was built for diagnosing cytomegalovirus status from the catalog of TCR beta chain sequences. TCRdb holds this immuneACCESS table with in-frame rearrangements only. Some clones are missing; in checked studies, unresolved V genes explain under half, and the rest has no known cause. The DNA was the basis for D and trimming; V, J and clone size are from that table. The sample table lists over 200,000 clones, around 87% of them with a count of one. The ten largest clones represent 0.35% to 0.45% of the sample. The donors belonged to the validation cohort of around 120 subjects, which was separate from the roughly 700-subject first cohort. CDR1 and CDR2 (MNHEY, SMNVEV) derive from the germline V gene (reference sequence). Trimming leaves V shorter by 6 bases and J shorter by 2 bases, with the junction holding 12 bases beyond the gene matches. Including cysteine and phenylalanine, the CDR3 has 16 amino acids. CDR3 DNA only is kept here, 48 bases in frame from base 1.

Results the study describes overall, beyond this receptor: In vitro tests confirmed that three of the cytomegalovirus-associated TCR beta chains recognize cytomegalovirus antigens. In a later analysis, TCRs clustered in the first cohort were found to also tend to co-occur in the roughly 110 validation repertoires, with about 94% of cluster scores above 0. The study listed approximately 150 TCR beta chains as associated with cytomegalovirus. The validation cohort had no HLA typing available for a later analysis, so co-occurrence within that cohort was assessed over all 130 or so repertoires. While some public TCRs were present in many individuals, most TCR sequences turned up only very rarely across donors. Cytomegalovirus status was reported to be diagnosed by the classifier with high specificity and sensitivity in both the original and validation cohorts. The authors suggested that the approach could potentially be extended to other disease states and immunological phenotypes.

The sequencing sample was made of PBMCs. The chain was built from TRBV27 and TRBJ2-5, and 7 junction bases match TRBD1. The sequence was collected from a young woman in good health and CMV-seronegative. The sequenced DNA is TGTGCCAGCAGCCCTCGACAGGGCAAGCTACAAGAGACCCAGTACTTC. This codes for CASSPRQGKLQETQYF.